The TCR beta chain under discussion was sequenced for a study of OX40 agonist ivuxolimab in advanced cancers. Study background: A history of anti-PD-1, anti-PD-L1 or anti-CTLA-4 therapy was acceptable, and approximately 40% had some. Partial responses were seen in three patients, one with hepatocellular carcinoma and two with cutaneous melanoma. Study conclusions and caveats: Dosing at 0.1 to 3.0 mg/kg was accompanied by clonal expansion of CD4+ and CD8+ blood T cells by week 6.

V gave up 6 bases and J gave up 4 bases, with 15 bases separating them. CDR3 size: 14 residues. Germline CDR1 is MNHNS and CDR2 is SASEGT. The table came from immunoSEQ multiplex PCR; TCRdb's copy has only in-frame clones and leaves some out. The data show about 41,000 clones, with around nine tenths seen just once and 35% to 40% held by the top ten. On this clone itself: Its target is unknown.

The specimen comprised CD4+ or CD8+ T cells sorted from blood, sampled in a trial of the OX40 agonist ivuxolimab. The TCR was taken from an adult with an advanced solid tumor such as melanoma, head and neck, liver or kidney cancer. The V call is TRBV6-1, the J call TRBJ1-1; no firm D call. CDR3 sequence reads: CASSLNAGFTEAFF. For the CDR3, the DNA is TGTGCCAGCAGCCTAAACGCGGGCTTCACTGAAGCTTTCTTT.